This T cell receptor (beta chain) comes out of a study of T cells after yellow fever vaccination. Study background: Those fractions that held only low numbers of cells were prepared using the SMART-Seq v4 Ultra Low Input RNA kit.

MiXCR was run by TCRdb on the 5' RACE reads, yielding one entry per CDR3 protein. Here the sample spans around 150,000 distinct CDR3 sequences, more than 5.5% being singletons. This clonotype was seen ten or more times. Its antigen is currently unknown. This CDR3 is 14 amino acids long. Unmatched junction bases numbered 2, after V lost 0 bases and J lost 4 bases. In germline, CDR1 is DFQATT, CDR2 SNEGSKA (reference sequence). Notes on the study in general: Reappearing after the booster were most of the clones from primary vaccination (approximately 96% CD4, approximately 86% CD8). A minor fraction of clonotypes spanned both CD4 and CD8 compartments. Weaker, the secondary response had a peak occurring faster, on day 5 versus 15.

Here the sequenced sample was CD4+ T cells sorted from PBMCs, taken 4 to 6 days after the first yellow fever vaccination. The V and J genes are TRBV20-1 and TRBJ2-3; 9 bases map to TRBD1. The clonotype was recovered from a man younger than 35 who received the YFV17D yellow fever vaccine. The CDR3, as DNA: TGCAGTGCTAGAGAAACAGGGGGCGCAGATACGCAGTATTTT. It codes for CSARETGGADTQYF.